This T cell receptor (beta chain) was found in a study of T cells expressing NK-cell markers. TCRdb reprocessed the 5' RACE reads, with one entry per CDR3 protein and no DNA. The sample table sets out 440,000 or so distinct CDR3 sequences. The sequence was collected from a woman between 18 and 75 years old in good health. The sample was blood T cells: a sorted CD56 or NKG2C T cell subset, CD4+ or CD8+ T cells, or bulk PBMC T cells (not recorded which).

CDR3 amino acids: CASTGMSGANVLTF. V gene TRBV11-2 combines with J gene TRBJ2-6. The CDR3 totals 14 residues. From germline, CDR1 is SGHAT and CDR2 FQNNGV.